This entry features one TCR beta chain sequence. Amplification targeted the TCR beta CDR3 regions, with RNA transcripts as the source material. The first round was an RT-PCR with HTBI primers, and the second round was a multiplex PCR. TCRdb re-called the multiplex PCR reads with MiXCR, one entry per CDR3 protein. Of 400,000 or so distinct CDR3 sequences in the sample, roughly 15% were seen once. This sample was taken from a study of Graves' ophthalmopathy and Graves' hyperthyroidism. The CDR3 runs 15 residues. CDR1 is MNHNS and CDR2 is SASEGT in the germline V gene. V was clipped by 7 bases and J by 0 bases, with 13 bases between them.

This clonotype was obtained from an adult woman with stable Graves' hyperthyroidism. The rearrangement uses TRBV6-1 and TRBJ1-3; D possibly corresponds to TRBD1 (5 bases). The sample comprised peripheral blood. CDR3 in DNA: TGTGCCAGCACGTCGGGGGACCACTCTGGAAACACCATATATTTT. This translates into CASTSGDHSGNTIYF.